Each of the 27 T cell receptor beta chains below was sequenced from the same sample in a study of beta chain features in type 1 diabetes. Study-wide results and limits: TCRB CDR3s from Type 1 diabetes patients were moderately but significantly shorter in all four CD4+ subsets.

As every portion of the isolated RNA was reverse transcribed, the sequencing read expressed TCRB transcripts. Some clones are missing from TCRdb's copy, which holds only in-frame ones; the method was immunoSEQ multiplex PCR. This table has 150,000 to 200,000 clones, 7% to 9% appearing once. No antigen has been identified for these receptors. The sample consisted of central memory CD4+ T cells from blood. The origin of the receptors is a man between 18 and 35 years old with type 1 diabetes.

Comment on this clone: This sample includes further DNA sequences coding for the same CDR3. V is TRBV5-4 and J is TRBJ2-1; TRBD2 matches 8 bases. The CDR3 is 16 residues long. The V gene's germline CDR1 is SGHNT and CDR2 YYREEE (reference sequence). V lost 0 bases, J lost 0 bases, and 2 bases stayed unmatched. The chain's CDR3 is CASSLASGSSYNEQFF. Written as DNA, the CDR3 is TGTGCCAGCAGCTTGGCGAGCGGGAGCTCCTACAATGAGCAGTTCTTC. Using reference TRBV5-4 and TRBJ2-1 for the parts outside the CDR3, the full variable domain is ETGVTQSPTHLIKTRGQQVTLRCSSQSGHNTVSWYQQALGQGPQFIFQYYREEENGRGNFPPRFSGLQFPNYSSELNVNALELDDSALYLCASSLASGSSYNEQFFGPGTRLTVL.

The V call is TRBV4-3, the J call TRBJ2-5; 10 bases align to TRBD2. The CDR3 runs to 16 residues. CDR1 is LGHNA, CDR2 YSLEER, per germline. V lost 4 bases to trimming and J lost 5 bases; unmatched junction nucleotides: 10. The CDR3 region is CASSPTSGAGVETQYF. The DNA for the CDR3 is TGCGCCAGCAGCCCCACTAGCGGGGCCGGCGTGGAGACCCAGTACTTC.

This rearrangement joins TRBV10-2 to TRBJ1-5; 7 nucleotides align to TRBD1. The V gene end was trimmed by 10 bases and the J gene end by 3 bases; junction bases not matched to a gene: 9. Per the germline V gene, CDR1 is WSHSY and CDR2 is SAAADI. The CDR3 is made up of 14 amino acids. DNA for the CDR3: TGCGCCACCGAGGACAGGAGATTCAATCAGCCCCAGCATTTT. This gives the protein CATEDRRFNQPQHF.

This clone was detected only a few times. The V and J genes are TRBV5-4 and TRBJ2-1, with 7 nucleotides matching TRBD2. Germline V gene lookup returns CDR1 SGHNT and CDR2 YYREEE (reference sequence). The CDR3 contains 18 residues. Trimming removed 4 bases from V and 8 bases from J; junction bases left unmatched: 21. The CDR3 sequence is CASSPFGGLPSTRDEQFF. The CDR3 DNA reads as TGTGCCAGCAGCCCGTTTGGGGGACTACCGTCAACTAGGGATGAGCAGTTCTTC.

This chain joins TRBV29-1 and TRBJ1-2, with 11 positions matching TRBD1. Germline assignment: CDR1 SQVTM and CDR2 ANQGSEA. V was pared by 1 base and J by 8 bases, with 6 bases of the junction left unmatched. This CDR3 has 14 amino acids. CDR3 protein: CSVEVGGQGDGYTF. CDR3 bases: TGCAGCGTTGAAGTTGGGGGACAGGGGGACGGCTACACCTTC. Drawing the rest from reference TRBV29-1 and TRBJ1-2, the complete variable domain is SAVISQKPSRDICQRGTSLTIQCQVDSQVTMMFWYRQQPGQSLTLIATANQGSEATYESGFVIDKFPISRPNLTFSTLTVSNMSPEDSSIYLCSVEVGGQGDGYTFGSGTRLTVV.

This chain connects TRBV4-2 to TRBJ2-7; a weak D match, TRBD2 (5 bases). CDR1 is LGHNA, CDR2 YNFKEQ, per germline. Trimming removed 3 bases from V and 1 base from J, with 7 bases in between. The CDR3 loop spans 13 amino acids. Here the CDR3 DNA reads TGTGCCAGCAGCCACGACTATTCCTACGAGCAGTACTTC. It encodes CASSHDYSYEQYF.

This clone was counted a few times. The CDR3 loop reads CASSQEGQGTGGYTF. In DNA, the CDR3 is TGCGCCAGCAGCCAAGAGGGACAGGGGACGGGGGGCTACACCTTC. V and J are TRBV4-3 and TRBJ1-2, with TRBD1 matching 10 bases. Germline V lookup: CDR1 LGHNA, CDR2 YSLEER. The CDR3 extends over 15 amino acids. J was trimmed by 8 bases and V by 0 bases; bases with no gene match: 6.

The chain has TRBV16 and TRBJ1-4, with 7 bases that match TRBD1. The junction had 13 bases not matched to a gene; V was cut back by 5 bases and J by 7 bases. The germline gives CDR1 KGHSY, CDR2 FQNENV. The CDR3 extends over 16 amino acids. The CDR3 loop reads CASSAQQQGSGEKLFF. DNA of the CDR3: TGTGCCAGCAGCGCCCAACAACAGGGGAGCGGTGAAAAACTGTTTTTT.

This clone was seen only a few times. The chain uses TRBV29-1 and TRBJ2-2, with 13 nucleotides matching TRBD2. Trimming took 2 bases from V and 2 from J; bases not matched to a gene: 17. Germline CDR1 and CDR2: SQVTM and ANQGSEA. The CDR3 extends over 21 amino acids. DNA for the CDR3: TGCAGCGTTGAAATCCCATCATTTTGGACTAGCGGGGGCCGTAACACCGGGGAGCTGTTTTTT. Protein product: CSVEIPSFWTSGGRNTGELFF.

The V and J genes are TRBV5-6 and TRBJ1-2; D uncertain. The germline V gene has CDR1 SGHDT and CDR2 YYEEEE. The CDR3 loop spans 14 amino acids. The V end lost 4 bases, the J end lost 0 bases, and 10 bases lay between the germline ends. The CDR3 region is CASSLPGTNYGYTF. The CDR3 coding sequence is TGTGCCAGCAGCCTCCCCGGGACTAACTATGGCTACACCTTC. The whole variable domain, remainder taken from reference TRBV5-6 and TRBJ1-2, is DAGVTQSPTHLIKTRGQQVTLRCSPKSGHDTVSWYQQALGQGPQFIFQYYEEEERQRGNFPDRFSGHQFPNYSSELNVNALLLGDSALYLCASSLPGTNYGYTFGSGTRLTVV.

In this sample, this clone turned up a few times. V gene TRBV5-1 combines with J gene TRBJ2-7; 7 bases match TRBD1. Germline V gives CDR1 SGHRS, CDR2 YFSETQ. CDR3 length: 14 amino acids. V gave up 3 bases and J gave up 3 bases; unmatched junction bases: 6. CDR3 DNA sequence: TGCGCCAGCAGCTCCGGGACAGCTCTCTACGAGCAGTACTTC. Amino acids: CASSSGTALYEQYF. The full variable domain, its missing parts supplied by reference TRBV5-1 and TRBJ2-7, is KAGVTQTPRYLIKTRGQQVTLSCSPISGHRSVSWYQQTPGQGLQFLFEYFSETQRNKGNFPGRFSGRQFSNSRSEMNVSTLELGDSALYLCASSSGTALYEQYFGPGTRLTVT.

This rearrangement joins TRBV30 to TRBJ2-4, with TRBD2 matching 7 bases. J was trimmed by 8 bases and V by 4 bases; bases with no gene match: 8. This CDR3 spans 13 amino acids. Germline CDR1 and CDR2: GTSNPN and SVGIG (reference sequence). The CDR3 DNA sequence: TGTGCCTGGAAGGGGAGGGCGCGTGACATTCAGTACTTC. It is translated as CAWKGRARDIQYF.

This clone was seen only once. The chain is built from TRBV13 and TRBJ1-2; D uncertain. Germline V lookup: CDR1 PRHDT, CDR2 FYEKMQ (reference sequence). The CDR3 has 17 residues. The V and J ends lost 5 bases and 4 bases respectively, with 23 bases between them. CDR3 nucleotides: TGTGCCAGCAGCGTTGGTACAATGGGGAGCTCGGGCTATGGCTACACCTTC. Its protein product is CASSVGTMGSSGYGYTF.

CDR3 sequence reads: CASSRFLLEDTQYF. The CDR3 DNA is TGTGCCAGCAGCCGATTTTTGCTCGAGGATACGCAGTATTTT. The chain employs TRBV27 and TRBJ2-3; D not resolved. Trimming stripped 6 bases from V and 6 bases from J, with 16 bases between. The CDR3 spans 14 residues. Looked up from germline, CDR1 is MNHEY and CDR2 is SMNVEV (reference sequence).

V and J are TRBV10-3 and TRBJ1-1, with 7 nucleotides matching TRBD1. The trim removed 6 bases at V and 6 bases at J, leaving 10 bases unmatched. The CDR3 is made up of 14 amino acids. Germline V gene lookup returns CDR1 ENHRY and CDR2 SYGVKD. DNA of the CDR3: TGTGCCATCAGGAGGGGGCTTGATGGGGCTGAAGCTTTCTTT. It yields the protein CAIRRGLDGAEAFF.

Concerning this clone itself: Other DNA sequences within the sample encode an identical CDR3. The chain uses TRBV20-1 and TRBJ2-3; possibly TRBD2 for D (5 bases). Germline V gives CDR1 DFQATT, CDR2 SNEGSKA (reference sequence). With 6 bases removed from V and 6 bases from J, the gap between germline ends came to 10 bases. This CDR3 region has 11 residues. CDR3: CSAARGDTQYF. DNA of the CDR3: TGCAGTGCCGCCCGCGGGGATACGCAGTATTTT.

This clone came up a few times. This rearrangement joins TRBV2 to TRBJ2-7; no firm D call. The CDR3 totals 14 residues. Germline loops: CDR1 SNHLY, CDR2 FYNNEI. Trimming pared 6 bases from V and 2 bases from J, leaving 14 bases between. The CDR3 is CASSQTVHTYEQYF. CDR3 bases: TGTGCCAGCAGCCAGACTGTCCACACCTACGAGCAGTACTTC.

In its sample, this clone was seen a few times. This rearrangement joins TRBV9 to TRBJ2-2, with D possibly being TRBD2 (5 bases). CDR3 length: 14 amino acids. V shed 5 bases and J shed 0 bases, with 8 bases lying between them. Germline V CDR1 and CDR2: SGDLS, YYNGEE. The CDR3 bases are TGTGCCAGCAGTGCACTAGCGAACACCGGGGAGCTGTTTTTT. Protein sequence: CASSALANTGELFF.

This clone was counted at least ten times. The chain employs TRBV29-1 and TRBJ2-2; 9 bases match TRBD1. Germline values: CDR1 SQVTM, CDR2 ANQGSEA. V was pared by 6 bases and J by 6 bases, with 11 bases of the junction left unmatched. The CDR3 runs to 15 residues. The CDR3 spells CSVVTPGQGAGELFF. The CDR3 region has the DNA TGCAGCGTCGTAACTCCGGGACAGGGAGCCGGGGAGCTGTTTTTT.

Worth noting for this clone: The sample holds other DNA sequences that translate to the same CDR3. This chain uses TRBV2 with TRBJ2-1; D is perhaps TRBD2 (5 bases). The germline gives CDR1 SNHLY, CDR2 FYNNEI. Trimming took 4 bases from V and 0 from J, leaving 10 bases between them. This CDR3 has 15 residues. In DNA form, the CDR3 reads TGTGCCAGCAGTGGGAGGACGGGCTCCTACAATGAGCAGTTCTTC. This sequence encodes CASSGRTGSYNEQFF.

The rearrangement links TRBV9 to TRBJ2-7; 7 bases match TRBD2. The V gene's germline CDR1 is SGDLS and CDR2 YYNGEE. V lost 2 bases, J lost 5 bases, and 10 bases stayed unmatched. This CDR3 contains 15 residues. The CDR3 nucleotides are TGTGCCAGCAGCGTGGGAACGGGGAGGGGAGACGAGCAGTACTTC. Protein: CASSVGTGRGDEQYF.

This clone was recorded a few times. V and J are TRBV7-2 and TRBJ1-1, with 9 bases aligning to TRBD1. This CDR3 is 15 amino acids long. Per the germline V gene, CDR1 is SGHTA and CDR2 is FQGNSA. V lost 5 bases, J lost 5 bases, and 9 bases stayed unmatched. The CDR3 DNA follows: TGTGCCAGCAGCGTGGGACAGGGTAGAGTGACTGAAGCTTTCTTT. It codes for CASSVGQGRVTEAFF. The whole variable domain, filled in from reference TRBV7-2 and TRBJ1-1, reads GAGVSQSPSNKVTEKGKDVELRCDPISGHTALYWYRQSLGQGLEFLIYFQGNSAPDKSGLPSDRFSAERTGGSVSTLTIQRTQQEDSAVYLCASSVGQGRVTEAFFGQGTRLTVV.

The chain uses TRBV4-1 and TRBJ2-7, with D perhaps matching TRBD2 (5 bases). CDR1 MGHRA and CDR2 YSYEKL come from the germline V gene. This CDR3 comprises 15 residues. The V and J ends lost 0 bases and 6 bases respectively, with 15 bases between them. DNA for the CDR3: TGCGCCAGCAGCCAAGATAGCGCTGGGCTCGCCGAGCAGTACTTC. Its protein is CASSQDSAGLAEQYF.

This clone was seen many times. The chain joins TRBV19 to TRBJ2-6; 8 bases match TRBD1. The CDR3 totals 17 residues. V lost 3 bases, J lost 0 bases, and 4 bases stayed unmatched. Germline CDR1 and CDR2: LNHDA and SQIVND (reference sequence). CDR3 amino acids: CASSIGTGLSGANVLTF. The DNA of the CDR3 is TGTGCCAGTAGTATCGGGACAGGACTCTCTGGGGCCAACGTCCTGACTTTC.

The rearrangement joins TRBV7-2 to TRBJ2-1; 10 bases map to TRBD1. CDR1 SGHTA and CDR2 FQGNSA come from the germline V gene. J gave up 7 bases and V 5 bases, and 14 bases lay outside the gene matches. The CDR3 covers 17 residues. The CDR3 sequence is CASSRPPGTGEGNEQFF. CDR3 nucleotide sequence: TGTGCCAGCAGCCGGCCACCTGGGACAGGGGAGGGGAATGAGCAGTTCTTC.

This clone has a handful of counts. The rearrangement joins TRBV9 to TRBJ2-5; perhaps TRBD2 as D (5 bases). V lost 0 bases to trimming and J lost 0 bases, with 6 bases between them. Germline V CDR1 and CDR2: SGDLS, YYNGEE. The CDR3 is 14 residues long. The CDR3 spells CASSVGGNQETQYF. The DNA of the CDR3 is TGTGCCAGCAGCGTAGGAGGGAACCAAGAGACCCAGTACTTC.

In this sample, this clone turned up a few times. This chain joins TRBV27 and TRBJ2-1; D might be TRBD1 (6 bases). Germline values: CDR1 MNHEY, CDR2 SMNVEV (reference sequence). The CDR3 contains 15 residues. V was trimmed by 7 bases and J by 0 bases, leaving 13 bases between them. CDR3 bases: TGTGCCAGCAAGAGACAGGCGATCTCCTACAATGAGCAGTTCTTC. This sequence encodes CASKRQAISYNEQFF.